This T cell receptor beta chain appears in the sequencing data of a study of tumor-infiltrating lymphocytes in localized non-small cell lung cancer. Study details: Resected tumor was paired with non-adjacent uninvolved lung from the same patient. Study-wide results and limits: Tumors had more T cell infiltration than uninvolved lung, per TCRbeta sequencing and CD3 counts. Not all patients were TCR sequenced, owing to tissue quantity.

This CDR3 has 15 amino acids. Germline CDR1 LGHNA, CDR2 YSLEER. Trimming removed 5 bases at V and 1 base at J, with 11 bases between. Assay used: immunoSEQ multiplex PCR; TCRdb lists only in-frame clones, some missing. The sample holds 12,000 to 15,000 clones, about two thirds seen once. For this clone: Its antigen is not identified.

Sequencing was performed on uninvolved lung tissue not adjacent to the tumor. The V gene is TRBV4-3, the J gene TRBJ2-2, with D unclear. This clonotype originated in a human donor with non-small cell lung cancer. CDR3 nucleotides: TGCGCCAGCAGCGTTAGTCTGCTGAACACCGGGGAGCTGTTTTTT. Translating it yields CASSVSLLNTGELFF.